These 21 T cell receptor beta chains were all obtained from the same sample, sequenced in a study of response to subunit inactivated influenza vaccine. MiXCR, applied by TCRdb to the RT-PCR reads, yields one record per CDR3 protein. Counted here are 610,000 or so distinct CDR3 sequences, approximately 14% occurring once; the ten biggest clones make up over 8.5%. The sequences come from PBMCs from blood, collected roughly 12 days after vaccination. The source of these receptors is a middle-aged man who received an inactivated influenza vaccine.

The CDR3 here is CASSGRRYFTDTQYF. DNA of the CDR3: TGTGCCAGCAGTGGACGACGGTATTTCACAGATACGCAGTATTTT. V is TRBV6-1 and J is TRBJ2-3; D remains ambiguous. The CDR3 consists of 15 residues. The V end was cut by 4 bases, the J end by 2 bases, with 13 bases between. Germline CDR1 MNHNS, CDR2 SASEGT.

This clonotype was seen more than once but under ten times. This chain links TRBV3-1 with TRBJ2-2, with 8 nucleotides matching TRBD2. CDR3 length: 18 residues. V gave up 3 bases and J gave up 4 bases; unmatched junction bases: 13. Germline V CDR1 and CDR2: LGHDT, YNNKEL (reference sequence). The CDR3 DNA reads TGTGCCAGCAGCCACCGAACAGGGTCTAGCGGGCCCACCGGGGAGCTGTTTTTT. Translated: CASSHRTGSSGPTGELFF.

This clonotype has only a few counts. V usage is TRBV5-1 and J usage is TRBJ2-7; D tentatively fits TRBD1 or TRBD2 (7 bases each). CDR3 size: 15 residues. The ends were cut back, 0 bases at V and 2 bases at J, with 12 bases in the middle. CDR1 SGHRS and CDR2 YFSETQ come from the germline V gene. DNA for the CDR3: TGCGCCAGCAGCTTGGAGACAGGGAGGGCCTACGAGCAGTACTTC. Residues: CASSLETGRAYEQYF.

This clonotype was seen a handful of times. The J gene is TRBJ1-1, the V gene TRBV5-1; D remains unclear. The CDR3 covers 13 residues. CDR1 and CDR2 from the germline V gene are SGHRS and YFSETQ. The V and J ends lost 4 bases and 4 bases respectively, with 11 bases between them. The CDR3 sequence is CASSLEEGTEAFF. CDR3 sequence (DNA): TGCGCCAGCAGCCTCGAAGAGGGCACTGAAGCTTTCTTT.

The chain carries TRBV25-1 and TRBJ1-4, with TRBD1 as a possible D gene (6 bases). V was pared by 5 bases and J by 8 bases, with 9 bases between. Germline CDR1 is MGHDK and CDR2 is SYGVNS. The CDR3 covers 12 residues. The CDR3 region has the DNA TGTGCCAGCAGTAGGGGGGTCGAAAAACTGTTTTTT. Translating it yields CASSRGVEKLFF.

DNA for the CDR3: TGTGCCATCGCAGGGCTAGCCAAAAACATTCAGTACTTC. Protein: CAIAGLAKNIQYF. The chain is built from TRBV6-1 and TRBJ2-4, with a tentative D call TRBD1 (5 bases). Germline CDR1 is MNHNS and CDR2 is SASEGT. The V and J ends lost 10 bases and 0 bases respectively, with 10 bases between them. This CDR3 region has 13 residues.

The rearrangement links TRBV7-3 to TRBJ2-1; tentatively, D is TRBD1 or TRBD2 (5 bases each). CDR3 length equals 13 residues. Looked up from germline, CDR1 is SGHTA and CDR2 is FQGTGA. The V end lost 5 bases, the J end lost 5 bases, and 10 bases lay between the germline ends. The CDR3 region has the DNA TGTGCCAGCAGCAAGGGACCGAACAATGAGCAGTTCTTC. Its translation: CASSKGPNNEQFF.

In this sample, this clonotype turned up many times. V is TRBV5-5 and J is TRBJ2-3, with 7 bases lining up with TRBD1. This CDR3 is built from 16 residues. Germline lookup yields CDR1 SGHKS and CDR2 YYEKEE (reference sequence). J lost 3 bases, V lost 3 bases, and 10 bases had no gene match. CDR3 DNA: TGTGCCAGCAGCTCAAGAGGGGACAGAACGACAGATACGCAGTATTTT. It encodes CASSSRGDRTTDTQYF.

This clonotype was counted at least ten times. The V call is TRBV5-1, the J call TRBJ1-4, with TRBD1 matching over 7 bases. Germline lookup yields CDR1 SGHRS and CDR2 YFSETQ. V lost 4 bases to trimming and J lost 12 bases; unmatched junction nucleotides: 18. This CDR3 has 16 residues. As DNA, the CDR3 is TGCGCCAGCAGCCTCGGGACAGCTAGGGTCGAAAATGAACTGTTTTTT. Amino acids: CASSLGTARVENELFF.

The gene calls are TRBV20-1 and TRBJ2-5; unclear D gene. The V end was cut by 0 bases, the J end by 5 bases, with 16 bases between. This CDR3 has 15 residues. Looked up from germline, CDR1 is DFQATT and CDR2 is SNEGSKA (reference sequence). CDR3 DNA: TGCAGTGCTAGAGACCCCCGCGAAGCGAGCGAGACCCAGTACTTC. Its translation is CSARDPREASETQYF.

This rearrangement joins TRBV4-3 to TRBJ2-1; D is undetermined. Trimming removed 0 bases from V and 0 bases from J, with 9 bases in between. The CDR3 runs 16 residues. The V gene's germline CDR1 is LGHNA and CDR2 YSLEER. The CDR3 bases are TGCGCCAGCAGCCAAGAGTGGCGGAGCTCCTACAATGAGCAGTTCTTC. Translation: CASSQEWRSSYNEQFF.

This clonotype was seen more than once but under ten times. The chain couples TRBV12-3 or TRBV12-4 to TRBJ2-1; 13 bases are shared with TRBD2. This CDR3 has 16 amino acids. With V trimmed by 4 bases and J by 7 bases, 7 bases remained unmatched. Here the CDR3 DNA reads TGTGCCAGCAGTTCCCCGGGACTAGCGGGGAATAATGAGCAGTTCTTC. Translation gives CASSSPGLAGNNEQFF.

This clonotype has at least ten counts. V usage is TRBV20-1 and J usage is TRBJ1-2; 9 bases are shared with TRBD1. Trimming removed 7 bases from V and 4 bases from J; junction bases left unmatched: 10. This CDR3 contains 14 residues. The germline V gene has CDR1 DFQATT and CDR2 SNEGSKA (reference sequence). The chain's CDR3 is CSGSQGAGGYGYTF. CDR3 sequence (DNA): TGCAGTGGCTCACAGGGGGCGGGTGGCTATGGCTACACCTTC.

This clonotype was counted a few times. The rearrangement links TRBV5-1 to TRBJ2-2, with 12 bases that match TRBD2. Germline V lookup: CDR1 SGHRS, CDR2 YFSETQ. CDR3 size: 15 residues. Trimming cost V 4 bases and J 5 bases; bases outside gene matches: 3. The chain's CDR3 is CASSGGLAGTGELFF. The CDR3, as DNA: TGCGCCAGCAGCGGAGGACTAGCGGGAACCGGGGAGCTGTTTTTT.

The chain links TRBV30 to TRBJ1-2, with 9 positions matching TRBD1. V lost 8 bases, J lost 8 bases, and 6 bases stayed unmatched. This CDR3 is built from 11 residues. Germline loops: CDR1 GTSNPN, CDR2 SVGIG (reference sequence). This chain's CDR3 is CAGQGRRGYTF. The CDR3 DNA reads TGTGCCGGACAGGGGCGGCGCGGCTACACCTTC.

A word on this clonotype: The junction departs from the called germline gene at one end, perhaps through a read error. The V gene is TRBV4-3, the J gene TRBJ2-1; TRBD1 agrees at 10 bases. Germline loops: CDR1 LGHNA, CDR2 YSLEER. This CDR3 contains 18 residues. The CDR3 spells CASSQAYRTGGYDNVQFF. Here the CDR3 DNA reads TGCGCCAGCAGCCAAGCTTACCGGACAGGGGGATACGACAATGTGCAGTTCTTC.

This clonotype occurred once. The rearrangement uses TRBV12-3 or TRBV12-4 and TRBJ1-4, with TRBD1 identical over 7 bases. The CDR3 contains 15 residues. V trimming: 5 bases; J trimming: 8 bases; junction bases outside the gene matches: 11. CDR3 loop: CASSNRGTIGEKLFF. The CDR3 bases are TGTGCCAGCAGTAACAGGGGAACGATCGGCGAAAAACTGTTTTTT.

V usage is TRBV12-3 or TRBV12-4 and J usage is TRBJ2-1, with TRBD2 as a possible D gene (5 bases). CDR3 length: 14 residues. V lost 7 bases, J lost 5 bases, and 15 bases lay in between. This CDR3 is CASKTTAGHNEQFF. The CDR3 DNA sequence: TGTGCCAGCAAAACGACGGCGGGTCACAATGAGCAGTTCTTC.

The CDR3 DNA follows: TGTGCCAGCAGAGGACACACGGCAAAAGTTGGGATTCAGTACTTC. It translates to CASRGHTAKVGIQYF. The rearrangement links TRBV6-1 to TRBJ2-4; weak D call: TRBD1 (5 bases). Germline-derived CDR1 and CDR2 are MNHNS and SASEGT. The CDR3 sequence is 15 residues long. The V and J ends lost 6 bases and 10 bases respectively, with 22 bases between them.

V gene TRBV18 combines with J gene TRBJ2-7; 9 positions match TRBD1. The CDR3 contains 17 residues. The ends lost 3 bases at V and 0 bases at J; junction bases unmatched: 9. CDR1 KGHSH and CDR2 LQKENI come from the germline V gene. CDR3 in DNA: TGTGCCAGCTCACCTGGGCCGGGACAGGGTTTCTCCTACGAGCAGTACTTC. Encoded protein: CASSPGPGQGFSYEQYF.

This clonotype has a count of ten or more. V is TRBV4-3 and J is TRBJ2-7; 9 bases are shared with TRBD2. The length of the CDR3 is 15 residues. CDR1 is LGHNA, CDR2 YSLEER, per germline. V dropped 2 bases and J dropped 3; count of bases not matched to a gene: 5. Here the CDR3 reads CASSQRLAADYEQYF. CDR3 coding DNA: TGCGCCAGCAGCCAAAGACTAGCGGCAGACTACGAGCAGTACTTC.